This TCR beta chain is drawn from a study of blood T cell repertoires in COVID-19. Across the whole study: There were acute and convalescent COVID-19 samples, and they came from the United States, Italy and Spain. PBMCs, B-cell-depleted T cells, or T cells were the source of the cDNA or gDNA that made up the material.

Enrolled during active infection, Seattle patients were then followed longitudinally. The germline gives CDR1 KGHSH, CDR2 LQKENI. V lost 0 bases to trimming and J lost 2 bases; unmatched junction nucleotides: 6. The CDR3 sequence is 17 residues long. Sequencing was performed with immunoSEQ multiplex PCR; in TCRdb, only in-frame clones are kept and a portion is missing. The data show fewer than 150,000 clones, 90% seen once. The sequenced sample was peripheral blood. This chain links TRBV18 with TRBJ2-5, with TRBD2 matching 10 bases. This TCR was recovered from a woman between 55 and 75 years old with COVID-19, enrolled during active disease. The DNA of the CDR3 is TGTGCCAGCTCACCACCTATCGGACTAGCGGTACAAGAGACCCAGTACTTC. As protein: CASSPPIGLAVQETQYF.